The 12 T cell receptor beta chains listed next were all sequenced from one sample in a study of shared clonotypes between healthy human individuals. The naive CD8 subset, CD45RO-negative cells positively selected for CCR7, excluded terminally differentiated effector memory CD45RA+ cells. The table came from immunoSEQ multiplex PCR; TCRdb's copy has only in-frame clones and leaves some out. The table records about 820,000 clones, 80% to 95% of them present only once. Sequenced: naive CD8+ T cells sorted from blood. These receptors were obtained from a man aged 30 to 39 in good health.

Note on this clone: Within the sample, other DNA sequences also encode this same CDR3. The V and J genes are TRBV9 and TRBJ2-7; D is undetermined. V was trimmed by 0 bases and J by 6 bases, leaving 4 bases between them. This CDR3 has 11 residues. The germline gives CDR1 SGDLS, CDR2 YYNGEE. CDR3 protein: CASSVGGEQYF. The CDR3 region has the DNA TGTGCCAGCAGCGTAGGGGGCGAGCAGTACTTC.

The rearrangement joins TRBV16 to TRBJ2-5; perhaps D is TRBD1 or TRBD2 (5 bases each). The V and J ends lost 1 base and 5 bases respectively, with 17 bases between them. In germline, CDR1 is KGHSY, CDR2 FQNENV. This CDR3 comprises 16 residues. CDR3 bases: TGTGCCAGCAGCCAATGGAGGAAGGGGATCGGGGAGACCCAGTACTTC. As protein: CASSQWRKGIGETQYF. The variable domain in full, completed from reference TRBV16 and TRBJ2-5, reads GEEVAQTPKHLVRGEGQKAKLYCAPIKGHSYVFWYQQVLKNEFKFLISFQNENVFDETGMPKERFSAKCLPNSPCSLEIQATKLEDSAVYFCASSQWRKGIGETQYFGPGTRLLVL.

The chain carries TRBV4-1 and TRBJ2-1, with 9 bases fitting TRBD2. Germline V gives CDR1 MGHRA, CDR2 YSYEKL. The CDR3 covers 13 residues. J was trimmed by 9 bases and V by 6 bases; bases with no gene match: 6. The CDR3 DNA sequence: TGCGCCAGCAGTCGTAGCGGGAGTAGTGAGCAGTTCTTC. Translation: CASSRSGSSEQFF.

The chain joins TRBV2 to TRBJ2-2, with D possibly TRBD2 on 6 matching bases. V was shortened by 0 bases and J by 0 bases, with 11 bases between the two germline ends. Germline CDR1 reads SNHLY; CDR2 reads FYNNEI. The CDR3 runs 17 residues. The CDR3 DNA is TGTGCCAGCAGTGAAGCTAGCGGAGCCTCGAACACCGGGGAGCTGTTTTTT. It codes for CASSEASGASNTGELFF.

J is TRBJ1-1 and V is TRBV7-6, with 7 bases aligning to TRBD1. The trim removed 5 bases at V and 3 bases at J, leaving 12 bases unmatched. The length of the CDR3 is 16 residues. Germline V gives CDR1 SGHVS, CDR2 FNYEAQ. The CDR3 protein is CASSPEPTGMDTEAFF. CDR3 DNA: TGTGCCAGCAGCCCCGAACCGACAGGGATGGACACTGAAGCTTTCTTT.

Remarks on this clone: The same CDR3 also results from other DNA sequences found in this sample. V and J are TRBV6-6 and TRBJ2-7; tentatively, D is TRBD2 (5 bases). The CDR3 is 12 amino acids. V was trimmed by 0 bases and J by 6 bases, leaving 6 bases between them. Germline loops: CDR1 MNHNY, CDR2 SVGAGI (reference sequence). CDR3 in DNA: TGTGCCAGCAGTTACTCTGGAGGCGAGCAGTACTTC. This gives the protein CASSYSGGEQYF.

In DNA, the CDR3 is TGTGCCAGTAGTACAGGGGGAGGACAGCCCCAGCATTTT. Translated: CASSTGGGQPQHF. This chain uses TRBV19 with TRBJ1-5; 7 positions match TRBD1. V trimming: 4 bases; J trimming: 7 bases; junction bases outside the gene matches: 4. The CDR3 has 13 amino acids. Germline V gene data show CDR1 as LNHDA and CDR2 as SQIVND (reference sequence).

This chain joins TRBV5-7 and TRBJ2-1, with D uncertain. Being an ORF, TRBV5-7 has a function that is uncertain. The V end lost 4 bases, the J end lost 8 bases, and 16 bases lay between the germline ends. The CDR3 length is 14 residues. CDR3 protein: CASSRILGVDEQFF. CDR3 nucleotide sequence: TGTGCCAGCAGCCGGATTCTTGGGGTCGATGAGCAGTTCTTC.

This rearrangement joins TRBV6-1 to TRBJ2-1; 8 bases fit TRBD1. V was pared by 4 bases and J by 0 bases, with 5 bases of the junction left unmatched. In germline, CDR1 is MNHNS, CDR2 SASEGT. The CDR3 runs 16 residues. The CDR3 spells CASSVWDRSSYNEQFF. CDR3 nucleotide sequence: TGTGCCAGCAGTGTGTGGGACAGGAGCTCCTACAATGAGCAGTTCTTC.

The rearrangement uses TRBV27 and TRBJ2-7; TRBD1 matches at 7 bases. Germline CDR1 is MNHEY and CDR2 is SMNVEV (reference sequence). Trimming cost V 9 bases and J 0 bases; bases outside gene matches: 17. This CDR3 comprises 17 residues. The CDR3 coding sequence is TGTGCCAGTCGAGGACAGGCGGACTTTACCAACTCCTACGAGCAGTACTTC. This encodes CASRGQADFTNSYEQYF.

V is TRBV6-1 and J is TRBJ2-7; a possible D gene is TRBD1 (5 bases). The CDR3 runs 13 residues. Looked up from germline, CDR1 is MNHNS and CDR2 is SASEGT. V was trimmed by 3 bases and J by 4 bases, leaving 10 bases between them. CDR3 nucleotide sequence: TGTGCCAGCAGTGATTATAAGGGGTACGAGCAGTACTTC. Protein: CASSDYKGYEQYF.

The chain uses TRBV13 and TRBJ2-5, with 10 bases fitting TRBD1. Trimming cost V 5 bases and J 5 bases; bases outside gene matches: 17. CDR3 size: 18 residues. Germline CDR1 reads PRHDT; CDR2 reads FYEKMQ (reference sequence). CDR3 nucleotide sequence: TGTGCCAGCAGCCAGCGGGGACAGGGGTTTGGGTTCATCGAGACCCAGTACTTC. Translated, it gives CASSQRGQGFGFIETQYF.